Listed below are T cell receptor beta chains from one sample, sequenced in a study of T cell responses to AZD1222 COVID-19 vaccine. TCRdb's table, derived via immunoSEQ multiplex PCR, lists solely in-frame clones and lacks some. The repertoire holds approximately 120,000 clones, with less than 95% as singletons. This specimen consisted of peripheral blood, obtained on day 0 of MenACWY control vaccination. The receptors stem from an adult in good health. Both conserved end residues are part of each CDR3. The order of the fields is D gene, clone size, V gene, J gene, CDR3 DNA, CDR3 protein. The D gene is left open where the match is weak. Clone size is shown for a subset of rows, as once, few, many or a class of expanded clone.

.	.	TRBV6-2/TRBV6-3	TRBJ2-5	TGTGCCAGCAGTTTGAGAGAGACCCAGTACTTC	CASSLRETQYF
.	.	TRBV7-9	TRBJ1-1	TGTGCCAGCAGTTTGACCGGGTCCAACGAAGCTTTCTTT	CASSLTGSNEAFF
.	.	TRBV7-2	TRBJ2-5	TGTGCCAGCAGCTTAGCCCCTAACAGGCAAGAGACCCAGTACTTC	CASSLAPNRQETQYF
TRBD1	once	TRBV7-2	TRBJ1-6	TGTGCCAGCAGCTTAGACAGGGGCAATTCACCCCTCCACTTT	CASSLDRGNSPLHF
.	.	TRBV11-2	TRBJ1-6	TGTGCCAGCAGCGACCTCAGGGAACCACCCCTCCACTTT	CASSDLREPPLHF
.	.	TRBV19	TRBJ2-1	TGTGCCAGTGGAGGCTGGGGGGGGGCAGCTGAGCAGTTCTTC	CASGGWGGAAEQFF
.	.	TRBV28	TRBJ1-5	TGTGCCAGCAGTGCCCGCAATCAGCCCCAGCATTTT	CASSARNQPQHF
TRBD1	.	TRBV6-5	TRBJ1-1	TGTGCCAGCAGTTCCGGGACAGGTTATAGGCCTGAAGCTTTCTTT	CASSSGTGYRPEAFF
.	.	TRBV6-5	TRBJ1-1	TGTGCCAGCAGCCACGGACTAAACACTGAAGCTTTCTTT	CASSHGLNTEAFF
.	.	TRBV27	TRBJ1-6	TGCGCCAGCAGTTCGGACAGACCCTCCTCATATTCACCCCTCCACTTT	CASSSDRPSSYSPLHF
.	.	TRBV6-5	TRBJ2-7	TGTGCCAGCAGCCCCCGCAGGGCCTACGAGCAGTACTTC	CASSPRRAYEQYF
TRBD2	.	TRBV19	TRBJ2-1	TGTGCCAGTAAATTTAGCGGGAGATCTGGTGAGCAGTTCTTC	CASKFSGRSGEQFF
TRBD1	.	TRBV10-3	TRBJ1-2	TGTGCCATCAGTCGGAAACAGGGGATCAACTATGGCTACACCTTC	CAISRKQGINYGYTF
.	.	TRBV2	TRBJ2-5	TGTGCCAGCAGTGTCCTGAGACAAAATCAAGAGACCCAGTACTTC	CASSVLRQNQETQYF
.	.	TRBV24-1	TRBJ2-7	TGTGCCACCAGTGATTCGAAGTCAGGCTACGAGCAGTACTTC	CATSDSKSGYEQYF
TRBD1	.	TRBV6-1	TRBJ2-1	TGTGCCAGCAGTGCCAACGACAGGGGGGGTGACAATGAGCAGTTCTTC	CASSANDRGGDNEQFF